A selection of T cell receptor beta chains follows, all from one sample in a study of T cell repertoires in cytomegalovirus infection. Antigens of these TCRs are unknown. TCRdb redid the calling of the reads with MiXCR, one entry per CDR3 protein. The sample includes 550,000 to 850,000 distinct CDR3 sequences, roughly 30% of them seen just once. Sample: cultured PBMCs, taken from culture after CMV antigen stimulation. The origin of the receptors is a human donor in good health (CMV status not recorded). Some clones in this sample may be carry-over from other donors' samples. The CDR3 runs from the conserved cysteine through the conserved F or W. The order of the fields is V gene, CDR3 protein.

V: TRBV19; CDR3: CASRYRGGANEKLFF
V: TRBV2; CDR3: CASKGQGDQPQHF
V: TRBV20-1; CDR3: CSASLPSGRRTTPPGYNEQFF
V: TRBV19; CDR3: CASSINRQVLLNEQFF
V: TRBV27; CDR3: CASSLGSQGQPQHF
V: TRBV4-1; CDR3: CASSHPGKTEQFF
V: TRBV6-6; CDR3: CASGIRGPYEQYF
V: TRBV20-1; CDR3: CSAREGSGGYTF
V: TRBV4-2; CDR3: CASSQDHLVPAYEQYF
V: TRBV6-5; CDR3: CASSPRRFYGYTF
V: TRBV7-4; CDR3: CASRGETDTQYF
V: TRBV19; CDR3: CASTPHSPSSYNEQFF
V: TRBV4-2; CDR3: CASSQGASVRTDTQYF
V: TRBV10-3; CDR3: CAISTMDTNSPLHF
V: TRBV4-3; CDR3: CASSPSGGHYNEQFF
V: TRBV6-1; CDR3: CATGKDSFYEQYF